One and the same sample provided the 9 T cell receptor beta chains below, sequenced in a study of T cells in Graves' hyperthyroidism and ophthalmopathy. What was amplified from RNA transcripts were TCR beta CDR3 regions. HTBI primers were used for first-round RT-PCR of the TCR CDR3. TCRdb reprocessed the multiplex PCR reads with MiXCR, giving one entry per CDR3 protein. This table holds 300,000 to 450,000 distinct CDR3 sequences, roughly 14% found once. Sequencing was done on a sample of blood. Every receptor here comes from a woman aged 30 to 39 with Graves' ophthalmopathy.

CDR3 protein: CASSNTGGINEQFF. In DNA form, the CDR3 reads TGTGCCAGCAGCAATACGGGGGGCATCAATGAGCAGTTCTTC. The chain carries TRBV6-1 and TRBJ2-1; TRBD2 might be the D (7 bases). The V end was cut by 6 bases, the J end by 6 bases, with 15 bases between. The CDR3 consists of 14 residues. Germline V CDR1 and CDR2: MNHNS, SASEGT.

This clonotype was counted a few times. The rearrangement links TRBV2 to TRBJ2-5; D is perhaps TRBD2 (6 bases). V lost 6 bases and J lost 1, with 15 bases in between. Germline V gene data show CDR1 as SNHLY and CDR2 as FYNNEI. The CDR3 is 15 amino acids. For the CDR3, the DNA is TGTGCCAGCAGCTCGGCTAGCGTCTTCCAAGAGACCCAGTACTTC. This sequence encodes CASSSASVFQETQYF.

Remarks on this clonotype: A much larger clone differs from this one at a single base, so this may be a read error. The rearrangement uses TRBV4-2 and TRBJ2-2; TRBD2 aligns across 10 bases. Germline V gives CDR1 LGHNA, CDR2 YNFKEQ. The length of the CDR3 is 17 residues. The CDR3 loop is CSSSQPGTSAGTGELFF. The CDR3 coding sequence is TGTTCCAGCAGCCAACCCGGGACTAGCGCCGGCACCGGGGAGCTGTTTTTT.

The chain uses TRBV28 and TRBJ2-1, with 10 positions matching TRBD2. The germline V gene has CDR1 MDHEN and CDR2 SYDVKM. With V trimmed by 1 base and J by 3 bases, 12 bases remained unmatched. The CDR3 has 19 residues. CDR3 DNA sequence: TGTGCCAGCAGTTTATCTCCGGGGTCTAGCGGGGGACACTACAATGAGCAGTTCTTC. It translates to CASSLSPGSSGGHYNEQFF. Using reference TRBV28 and TRBJ2-1 for the parts outside the CDR3, the full variable domain is DVKVTQSSRYLVKRTGEKVFLECVQDMDHENMFWYRQDPGLGLRLIYFSYDVKMKEKGDIPEGYSVSREKKERFSLILESASTNQTSMYLCASSLSPGSSGGHYNEQFFGPGTRLTVL.

V is TRBV25-1 and J is TRBJ1-4; a possible D gene is TRBD1 (5 bases). CDR1 and CDR2 (germline): MGHDK, SYGVNS. CDR3 length: 16 residues. V shed 4 bases and J shed 10 bases, with 22 bases lying between them. The CDR3 loop is CASSVSITGTGRKLFF. The DNA for the CDR3 is TGTGCCAGCAGTGTCTCAATTACCGGGACTGGGAGAAAACTGTTTTTT.

This clonotype was recorded at least ten times. The V call is TRBV7-3, the J call TRBJ2-7; D might be TRBD2 (6 bases). The CDR3 is 13 residues long. Trimming stripped 0 bases from V and 6 bases from J, with 9 bases between. CDR1 and CDR2 from the germline V gene are SGHTA and FQGTGA. CDR3 sequence: CASSLTSGVEQYF. CDR3 DNA: TGTGCCAGCAGCTTAACATCGGGGGTCGAGCAGTACTTC.

This clonotype was detected many times. This chain uses TRBV27 with TRBJ2-7; 8 nucleotides match TRBD1. V shed 6 bases, J shed 6 bases, and the junction held 7 bases outside the gene matches. Germline lookup yields CDR1 MNHEY and CDR2 SMNVEV (reference sequence). This CDR3 is built from 13 residues. CDR3 DNA: TGTGCCAGCAGCCTTTTTACAGGGGGCGAGCAGTACTTC. It encodes CASSLFTGGEQYF.

This clonotype was seen ten or more times. The chain recombines TRBV6-1 with TRBJ2-7; D call uncertain. Trimming took off 0 bases at V and 6 bases at J, with 6 bases between the two ends. Per germline, CDR1 MNHNS and CDR2 SASEGT. The CDR3 loop spans 12 amino acids. CDR3 in amino acids: CASSEALSEQYF. CDR3 coding DNA: TGTGCCAGCAGTGAAGCGCTGTCCGAGCAGTACTTC.

A word on this clonotype: This may come from a read error, since a much larger clone is one base off. CDR3 sequence (DNA): TGTGCCGGCAGCTCAGTGCCGCTAACAGGGGGTTCTCAGCCCCAGCATTTT. Protein product: CAGSSVPLTGGSQPQHF. V usage is TRBV7-2 and J usage is TRBJ1-5, with 8 bases matching TRBD1. Germline V gene data show CDR1 as SGHTA and CDR2 as FQGNSA. This CDR3 contains 17 residues.